The 20 T cell receptor beta chains given below trace back to one sample, sequenced in a study of blood T cell repertoires in COVID-19. Sequencing used immunoSEQ multiplex PCR; TCRdb keeps in-frame clones, though not all of them. Of around 120,000 clones listed, 90% are singletons. Sequencing input: peripheral blood. The receptors were gathered from a woman in her fifties or sixties with COVID-19, enrolled during active disease.

The chain recombines TRBV13 with TRBJ2-3, with TRBD2 matching over 10 bases. This CDR3 contains 17 residues. V shed 1 base and J 3 bases; nucleotides not matched to a gene: 7. The germline gives CDR1 PRHDT, CDR2 FYEKMQ (reference sequence). The CDR3 protein is CASSLVGLAGVTDTQYF. In DNA, the CDR3 is TGTGCCAGCAGCTTAGTGGGGCTAGCGGGGGTGACAGATACGCAGTATTTT. Full variable domain (rest looked up from reference TRBV13 and TRBJ2-3): AAGVIQSPRHLIKEKRETATLKCYPIPRHDTVYWYQQGPGQDPQFLISFYEKMQSDKGSIPDRFSAQQFSDYHSELNMSSLELGDSALYFCASSLVGLAGVTDTQYFGPGTRLTVL.

V is TRBV12-3 or TRBV12-4 and J is TRBJ2-1; 9 nucleotides line up with TRBD1. J lost 9 bases, V lost 10 bases, and 10 bases had no gene match. This CDR3 spans 13 amino acids. The CDR3 reads CATSGTGLGEQFF. As DNA, the CDR3 is TGTGCCACCTCCGGGACAGGGCTCGGTGAGCAGTTCTTC.

The chain uses TRBV10-1 and TRBJ1-6; D unclear. The V end lost 7 bases, the J end lost 0 bases, and 7 bases lay between the germline ends. CDR1 WNHNN and CDR2 SYGVQD come from the germline V gene (reference sequence). CDR3 size: 14 residues. The CDR3 loop is CASIPGSYNSPLHF. The CDR3 DNA follows: TGCGCCAGCATTCCGGGCTCCTATAATTCACCCCTCCACTTT.

The rearrangement joins TRBV6-1 to TRBJ2-7, with D possibly matching TRBD1 (5 bases). Trimming took 7 bases from V and 3 from J, leaving 7 bases between them. The V gene's germline CDR1 is MNHNS and CDR2 SASEGT. The CDR3 spans 11 residues. Written as DNA, the CDR3 is TGTGCCAGCAACAGGAACTACGAGCAGTACTTC. This translates into CASNRNYEQYF.

The V and J genes are TRBV4-3 and TRBJ2-3; 8 bases line up with TRBD2. J lost 1 base, V lost 5 bases, and 11 bases had no gene match. The CDR3 contains 17 residues. The V gene's germline CDR1 is LGHNA and CDR2 YSLEER. This CDR3 is CASSRQVSGEGTDTQYF. CDR3 nucleotide sequence: TGCGCCAGCAGCAGACAAGTTAGCGGGGAGGGCACAGATACGCAGTATTTT.

This chain joins TRBV3-1 (or the pseudogene TRBV3-2) and TRBJ1-4; 8 bases align to TRBD1. CDR1 LGHDT and CDR2 YNNKEL come from the germline V gene (reference sequence). There are 14 residues in the CDR3. The trim removed 4 bases at V and 7 bases at J, leaving 5 bases unmatched. In DNA, the CDR3 is TGTGCCAGCAGCCCTGGACAGGGAAGTGAAAAACTGTTTTTT. Translating gives CASSPGQGSEKLFF.

This rearrangement joins TRBV4-1 to TRBJ2-7; 11 nucleotides line up with TRBD2. The CDR3 has 16 amino acids. The ends lost 4 bases at V and 0 bases at J; junction bases unmatched: 5. CDR1 is MGHRA and CDR2 is YSYEKL in the germline V gene. The CDR3 protein is CASSRVAGGSSYEQYF. The DNA of the CDR3 is TGCGCCAGCAGCCGTGTAGCGGGGGGGAGCTCCTACGAGCAGTACTTC.

CDR3 amino acids: CASSPLRGPIGYTF. For the CDR3, the DNA is TGTGCCAGCTCACCACTCCGGGGTCCGATTGGCTACACCTTC. The chain recombines TRBV18 with TRBJ1-2; no firm D call. The V gene's germline CDR1 is KGHSH and CDR2 LQKENI. Trimming took off 1 base at V and 7 bases at J, with 13 bases between the two ends. This CDR3 spans 14 amino acids.

The chain combines TRBV5-1 with TRBJ1-3; D may be TRBD1 (6 bases). This CDR3 is 16 amino acids long. Germline values: CDR1 SGHRS, CDR2 YFSETQ. Trimming removed 0 bases at V and 4 bases at J, with 14 bases between. CDR3 bases: TGCGCCAGCAGCTTGGCAGGGGTAGAACGAGGAAACACCATATATTTT. Protein sequence: CASSLAGVERGNTIYF.

V gene TRBV29-1 combines with J gene TRBJ1-2; D is uncertain. Germline loops: CDR1 SQVTM, CDR2 ANQGSEA. V dropped 1 base and J dropped 8 bases, with 8 bases sitting between them. The CDR3 extends over 11 amino acids. The CDR3 sequence: CSVEASSGYTF. CDR3 bases: TGCAGCGTTGAAGCCAGTAGCGGCTACACCTTC.

The rearrangement uses TRBV13 and TRBJ1-2; TRBD1 matches 9 bases. V shed 5 bases and J 4 bases; nucleotides not matched to a gene: 2. This CDR3 has 13 amino acids. Germline CDR1 PRHDT, CDR2 FYEKMQ (reference sequence). DNA of the CDR3: TGTGCCAGCAGCGCGACAGGGGGCTATGGCTACACCTTC. This gives the protein CASSATGGYGYTF. The complete variable domain, with remaining parts taken from reference TRBV13 and TRBJ1-2, reads AAGVIQSPRHLIKEKRETATLKCYPIPRHDTVYWYQQGPGQDPQFLISFYEKMQSDKGSIPDRFSAQQFSDYHSELNMSSLELGDSALYFCASSATGGYGYTFGSGTRLTVV.

The chain links TRBV5-4 to TRBJ2-1, with 13 bases matching TRBD2. The CDR3 totals 15 residues. Trimming at V came to 0 bases and at J to 7 bases, leaving 1 base not matched to a gene. Germline V gene lookup returns CDR1 SGHNT and CDR2 YYREEE (reference sequence). The CDR3 sequence: CASSLVTSGGNEQFF. CDR3 coding DNA: TGTGCCAGCAGCTTGGTGACTAGCGGGGGGAATGAGCAGTTCTTC.

The chain links TRBV9 to TRBJ2-3; 12 nucleotides line up with TRBD2. Per the germline V gene, CDR1 is SGDLS and CDR2 is YYNGEE. Unmatched junction bases numbered 8, after V lost 0 bases and J lost 0 bases. This CDR3 comprises 19 residues. In DNA, the CDR3 is TGTGCCAGCAGCGTAGTCCCCCTAGCGGGGGGGCGGAGCACAGATACGCAGTATTTT. This encodes CASSVVPLAGGRSTDTQYF.

The CDR3 nucleotides read TGTGCCAGCAGTGGACAGGTACAAGAGACCCAGTACTTC. It translates to CASSGQVQETQYF. The rearrangement links TRBV27 to TRBJ2-5; 7 bases map to TRBD1. Trimming cost V 5 bases and J 2 bases; bases outside gene matches: 2. Germline V gives CDR1 MNHEY, CDR2 SMNVEV (reference sequence). The CDR3 contains 13 residues.

The V gene is TRBV7-9, the J gene TRBJ1-4; TRBD1 agrees at 9 bases. This CDR3 contains 13 residues. Losses at the gene ends were 5 bases for V and 8 bases for J; bases not matched to a gene: 3. The germline V gene encodes CDR1 SEHNR and CDR2 FQNEAQ (reference sequence). CDR3 amino acids: CASSRGQGEKLFF. CDR3 sequence (DNA): TGTGCCAGCAGCAGGGGACAGGGAGAAAAACTGTTTTTT.

This clone was detected only once. The rearrangement joins TRBV7-9 to TRBJ2-1, with 10 bases fitting TRBD2. Trimming took 3 bases from V and 6 from J; bases not matched to a gene: 5. Germline lookup yields CDR1 SEHNR and CDR2 FQNEAQ (reference sequence). The CDR3 is 15 amino acids. CDR3 nucleotide sequence: TGTGCCAGCAGCTTGGCACTAGCGGGGCTCAATGAGCAGTTCTTC. Translating it yields CASSLALAGLNEQFF. Full variable domain (remainder filled in from reference TRBV7-9 and TRBJ2-1): DTGVSQNPRHKITKRGQNVTFRCDPISEHNRLYWYRQTLGQGPEFLTYFQNEAQLEKSRLLSDRFSAERPKGSFSTLEIQRTEQGDSAMYLCASSLALAGLNEQFFGPGTRLTVL.

The V and J genes are TRBV9 and TRBJ1-2; 12 bases line up with TRBD1. The germline CDR1 and CDR2 sequences are SGDLS and YYNGEE. After removal of 4 bases from V and 8 bases from J, the junction contained 9 bases not matched to a gene. The CDR3 length is 15 residues. The CDR3 protein is CASSNRDRGLGGYTF. The CDR3 DNA reads TGTGCCAGCAGCAACCGGGACAGGGGGCTCGGGGGCTACACCTTC.

This clone was found once. The chain combines TRBV29-1 with TRBJ2-2, with 8 bases fitting TRBD1. Germline V gives CDR1 SQVTM, CDR2 ANQGSEA. This CDR3 spans 14 amino acids. V was pared by 3 bases and J by 3 bases, with 3 bases of the junction left unmatched. CDR3 sequence: CSVDKQGDTGELFF. DNA for the CDR3: TGCAGCGTTGACAAACAGGGGGACACCGGGGAGCTGTTTTTT.

The chain uses TRBV20-1 and TRBJ2-3, with D possibly matching TRBD2 (6 bases). The CDR3 is made up of 14 amino acids. Trimming cost V 3 bases and J 3 bases, with 13 bases left between them. Germline V gene data show CDR1 as DFQATT and CDR2 as SNEGSKA (reference sequence). CDR3 sequence reads: CSASYGGRTDTQYF. The DNA for the CDR3 is TGCAGTGCTAGTTACGGGGGAAGGACAGATACGCAGTATTTT.

V usage is TRBV5-4 and J usage is TRBJ2-7; the D gene is possibly TRBD1 (6 bases). The CDR3 sequence is 13 residues long. V lost 4 bases, J lost 7 bases, and 15 bases lay in between. Germline V lookup: CDR1 SGHNT, CDR2 YYREEE (reference sequence). The CDR3 sequence: CASSIGPGEEQYF. The DNA of the CDR3 is TGTGCCAGCAGCATCGGCCCAGGGGAAGAGCAGTACTTC.